This TCR beta chain was sequenced in a study of blood T cell repertoires in COVID-19 (dated by TCRdb to 2018 to 2020). Background on the whole study: Collaborator samples came from the United States, Italy and Spain and covered acute and convalescent phases of COVID-19. The material from the prospective study consisted of cDNA or gDNA derived from T cells, B-cell-depleted T cells, or PBMCs. Subjects who had been exposed to COVID-19, were actively infected with it, or had recovered from it provided the deeply sampled blood TCRbeta repertoires that made up the dataset. A freely available public database, intended as a resource for researchers studying the immune response to SARS-CoV-2, is where the repertoires were released. Samples came from the ongoing ImmuneRACE study (first 160 participants) plus 1,254 subjects from 6 global collaborators. A de-identified subject ID, COVID-19 status, age in years and sex were almost always included in the sample metadata. Where available, HLA class I and class II types were obtained from metadata supplied by the sample provider rather than from assay-based typing. Study-wide findings and limitations: The amount of clinical and demographic metadata varied by source and participant and was provided uncurated.

From the germline V gene, CDR1 is SGHDN and CDR2 is FVKESK. The CDR3 sequence holds 13 residues, the cysteine and phenylalanine included. Only CDR3 DNA is held: 39 bases, read in frame from base 1. Trimming at the junction amounts to 2 bases on V and 5 bases on J, and the germline ends lie 9 bases apart. TCRbeta CDR3 regions were amplified from genomic DNA using the immunoSEQ Assay, a bias-controlled multiplex PCR. The source study handled its data this way. The number of nucleated cells in each sample was estimated from the amplification of reference gene primers within the assay. To quantify the absolute abundance of each unique TCRbeta CDR3 rearrangement, sequence reads were collapsed and filtered. For each sample, productive Simpson clonality was calculated as the square root of Simpson's diversity index over productive rearrangements. This immuneACCESS table, as held by TCRdb, lists in-frame sequences with V and J called but not all clones. Of the missing ones, under half trace to an unresolved V gene in checked studies; the others have no known cause. V and J calls and clone size are those listed in that table; D and trimming were worked out from the DNA. The sample profile shows approximately 65,000 clones; roughly 85% of them were found once. The ten largest account for about 5% of the sample.

Each collaborating institution followed its own protocols to collect whole blood in K2EDTA tubes. For TCRbeta analysis, collaborators shipped samples in one of three forms: frozen whole blood, isolated PBMCs, or DNA extracted from either of those sample types. This clone was seen once. Its target antigen remains unknown. Qualities for individual bases were not recorded, and no much larger clone is one base off. The receptor comes from a human donor in a cohort sampled during active COVID-19. The sample taken for sequencing was peripheral blood. The rearrangement joined TRBV14 to TRBJ1-2; D gene: possibly TRBD1, on 5 matching bases. The CDR3 corresponds to CASSQQGRYGYTF. The DNA sequence is given as TGTGCCAGCAGCCAACAGGGCCGGTATGGCTACACCTTC.